This TCR beta chain was retrieved from a study of blood T cell repertoires in COVID-19. Study context: Acute and convalescent COVID-19 samples came from the United States, Italy and Spain. T cells, B-cell-depleted T cells, or PBMCs supplied cDNA or gDNA.

Trimming removed 0 bases at V and 6 bases at J, with 8 bases between. The germline gives CDR1 LGHDT, CDR2 YNNKEL (reference sequence). The CDR3 covers 14 residues. Original analysis: From reference gene primer amplification, estimates of nucleated cell counts were derived. TCRdb's copy holds only in-frame clones and misses some; the assay was immunoSEQ multiplex PCR. That table is the source of V, J and clone size, and D and trimming were worked out from the DNA. Of 350,000 to 400,000 clones in the sample, 85% to 90% are singletons; the top ten hold over 0.9%. Residents of about 25 US areas, aged roughly 18 to 89 years, made up the participants.

Sample: PBMCs or T cells enriched from blood (not recorded which). V is TRBV3-1 (or the pseudogene TRBV3-2) and J is TRBJ2-2, with D possibly being TRBD1 (5 bases). This clonotype was sampled from a woman aged 30 to 39 with acute COVID-19. The CDR3 loop is CASSQEGVPGELFF. The CDR3 nucleotides are TGTGCCAGCAGCCAAGAAGGGGTCCCCGGGGAGCTGTTTTTT.